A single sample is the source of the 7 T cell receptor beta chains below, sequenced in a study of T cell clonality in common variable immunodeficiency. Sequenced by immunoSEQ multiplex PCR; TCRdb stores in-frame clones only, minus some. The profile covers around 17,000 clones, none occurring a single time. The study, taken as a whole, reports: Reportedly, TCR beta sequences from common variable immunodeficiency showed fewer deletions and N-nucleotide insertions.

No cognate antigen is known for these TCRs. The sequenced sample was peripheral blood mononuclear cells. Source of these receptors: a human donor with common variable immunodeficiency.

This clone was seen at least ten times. The CDR3 loop is CASSLYRFDEQYF. The CDR3 DNA, read in part, is TGTGCCAGCAGCTTATACAGGTTCGACGAG. This sequence joins TRBV7-2 and TRBJ2-7, with D possibly TRBD1 on 5 matching bases. The sequence runs out 3 residues before the end of the CDR3; the remainder is reconstructed from the germline J gene. This CDR3 contains 13 residues. V was shortened by 2 bases and J by 5 bases, with 10 bases between the two germline ends. CDR1 and CDR2 from the germline V gene are SGHTA and FQGNSA.

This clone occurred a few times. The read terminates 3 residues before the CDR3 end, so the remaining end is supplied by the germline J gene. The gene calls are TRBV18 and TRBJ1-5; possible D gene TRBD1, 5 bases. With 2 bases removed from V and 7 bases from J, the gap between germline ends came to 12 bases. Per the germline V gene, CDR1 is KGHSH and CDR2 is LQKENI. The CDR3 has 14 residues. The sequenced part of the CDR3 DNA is TGTGCCAGCTCACCAAGGCAGGGAGGGCAGCCC. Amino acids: CASSPRQGGQP. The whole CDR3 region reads CASSPRQGGQPQHF.

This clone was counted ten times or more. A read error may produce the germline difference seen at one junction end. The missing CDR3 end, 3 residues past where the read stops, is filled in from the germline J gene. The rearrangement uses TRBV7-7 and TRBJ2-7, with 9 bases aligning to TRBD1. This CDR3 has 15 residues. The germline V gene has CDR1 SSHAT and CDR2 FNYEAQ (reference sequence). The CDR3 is CASSSGTGPAYEQYF. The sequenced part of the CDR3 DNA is TGTGCTAGCAGCTCCGGGACAGGGCCCGCCTACGAG.

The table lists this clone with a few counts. The sequenced part of the CDR3 DNA is TGTGCCAGCAGTGAAACAGGTAGTTGGGGTACG. It specifies CASSETGSWGT. The whole CDR3 protein reads CASSETGSWGTQYF. The rearrangement uses TRBV2 and TRBJ2-3, with D tentatively TRBD1 (5 bases). The read halts 3 residues ahead of the CDR3 end, with the missing end drawn from the germline J gene. Trimming removed 2 bases at V and 8 bases at J, with 14 bases between. The CDR3 has 14 amino acids. Germline V lookup: CDR1 SNHLY, CDR2 FYNNEI.

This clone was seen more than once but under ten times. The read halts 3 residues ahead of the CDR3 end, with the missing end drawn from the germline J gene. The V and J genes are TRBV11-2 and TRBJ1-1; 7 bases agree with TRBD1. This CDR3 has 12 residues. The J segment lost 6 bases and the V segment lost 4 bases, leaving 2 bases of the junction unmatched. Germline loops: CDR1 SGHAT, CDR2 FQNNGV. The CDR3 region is CASSSGTAEAFF. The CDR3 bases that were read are TGTGCCAGCAGCTCCGGGACAGCTGAA.

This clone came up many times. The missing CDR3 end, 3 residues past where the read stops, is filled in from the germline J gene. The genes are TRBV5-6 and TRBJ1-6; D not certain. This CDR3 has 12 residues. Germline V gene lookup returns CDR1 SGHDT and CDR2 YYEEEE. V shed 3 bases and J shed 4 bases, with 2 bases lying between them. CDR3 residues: CASSSYNSPLHF. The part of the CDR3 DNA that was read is TGTGCCAGCAGCTCGTATAATTCACCC.

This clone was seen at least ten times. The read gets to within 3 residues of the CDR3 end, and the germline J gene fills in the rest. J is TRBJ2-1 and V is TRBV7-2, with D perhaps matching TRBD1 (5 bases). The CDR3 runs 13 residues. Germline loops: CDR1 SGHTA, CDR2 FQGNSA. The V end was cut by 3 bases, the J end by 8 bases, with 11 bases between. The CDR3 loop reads CASSFDGRDEQFF. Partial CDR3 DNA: TGTGCCAGCAGCTTTGATGGCAGGGATGAG.